This T cell receptor beta chain emerged from a study of blood T cells in healthy people across ages (dated by TCRdb to 2013 to 2016). Background for the entire study: Template switching captured roughly one uniquely barcoded TCR beta cDNA molecule per two T cells in model experiments. Using deep sequencing normalized with unique cDNA molecular identifiers, the study measured how TCR beta repertoire diversity changes with age. To avoid experimental bias, donors of different ages were distributed randomly across sequencing lanes. Four age groups were formed from the donors: young (average approximately 15 years), middle-aged (approximately 42), aged (around 62) and long-lived (82). The study analyzed two additional independent replicas of 1 million unique cDNA reads from the same blood draw for two donors, one aged 18 to 30 and one aged 80 or older. Results the study describes overall, beyond this receptor: A strong correlation was found between observed TCR beta diversity and the percentage of naive T cells measured by flow cytometry. Bulk unsorted PBMC profiling prevented conclusive comparison of naive and antigen-experienced compartments. Donor CMV infection status was unknown, potentially confounding age-related changes in expanded clonotypes. Estimates of total diversity based on one million sequenced T cells were considered lower bounds and underestimates. Observed TCR beta diversity per million T cells fell roughly linearly with age, and a significant reduction was already apparent by age around 44. Compared with the aged group, the long-lived group had more naive CD4+ T cells, fewer expanded clones and increased TCR diversity, suggesting age selection.

This clonotype was picked up a small number of times. Its antigen specificity is not known. No base-level quality is on record; no much larger clone is a single base apart. From cysteine to phenylalanine, the CDR3 is 13 amino acids long. Just the 39-base CDR3 DNA is kept, in frame starting at base 1. CDR1 and CDR2 are drawn from the germline V gene: SQVTM, ANQGSEA. Relative to germline, V is 2 bases shorter and J is 7 bases shorter, with 11 bases between their ends. The roughly 37 donors, aged about 6 to 95 years, were systemically healthy Caucasian individuals from Russia. Ten milliliters of peripheral blood were drawn from each donor into EDTA-treated Vacutainer tubes. PBMCs were isolated by Ficoll-Paque density-gradient centrifugation, with at least 6 million obtained per sample. Trizol reagent was used to extract total RNA from the PBMCs, yielding at least 5 micrograms per sample. Naive CD45RAhigh/CD27high T cell percentages were measured by flow cytometry on a PBMC aliquot from every donor.

Library preparation was by 5' RACE. The second PCR ran for about 6 to 12 cycles and used a J-beta primer mix along with a sample-barcoded 5' primer. Each TCR beta cDNA molecule received a unique molecular identifier from a template-switch 5' adaptor carrying 12 random nucleotides. At least 2.5 million CDR3-containing paired-end reads were obtained from each sample. The Mint cDNA synthesis kit, primed by a TRBC-specific oligonucleotide, was used to synthesize first-strand cDNA from all RNA. After uracil-DNA glycosylase treatment, a first 18-cycle PCR used universal primers M1SS and BC2_uni_R on all cDNA. The study's own analysis went as follows. For normalization, 1 million high-quality reads were randomly selected from each sample, with every read carrying a distinct molecular identifier. Instead of being binned into consensus sequences, reads that shared molecular identifiers were thrown out. MiTCR, set to a Q25 quality threshold and the strictest error-elimination algorithm, was used for CDR3 identification, clonotype clustering and error correction. A nonparametric unseen species model using Euler transformation provided a lower-bound estimate of total TCR beta diversity. TCRdb cleaned the public reads at Q25 with fastp, built clones with MiXCR and kept in-frame beta chains. Rows are combined by CDR3 protein, so each entry shows the most common genes and DNA. None of the V and J calls come from the authors' own analysis; TCRdb made them. The table for this sample lists roughly 1.9 million distinct CDR3 sequences; 35% to 50% of them were counted only once. Under 25% of the sample is held by the ten biggest clonotypes.

The rearranged chain carries TRBV29-1 and TRBJ1-4; TRBD1 is a possible D gene, resting on 5 matching bases. Source material: blood. This clonotype was sampled from a human donor in good health. In nucleotides, the sequence is TGCAGCGTTGAAATCAGGGCGCCTGAAAAACTGTTTTTT. It translates as CSVEIRAPEKLFF.